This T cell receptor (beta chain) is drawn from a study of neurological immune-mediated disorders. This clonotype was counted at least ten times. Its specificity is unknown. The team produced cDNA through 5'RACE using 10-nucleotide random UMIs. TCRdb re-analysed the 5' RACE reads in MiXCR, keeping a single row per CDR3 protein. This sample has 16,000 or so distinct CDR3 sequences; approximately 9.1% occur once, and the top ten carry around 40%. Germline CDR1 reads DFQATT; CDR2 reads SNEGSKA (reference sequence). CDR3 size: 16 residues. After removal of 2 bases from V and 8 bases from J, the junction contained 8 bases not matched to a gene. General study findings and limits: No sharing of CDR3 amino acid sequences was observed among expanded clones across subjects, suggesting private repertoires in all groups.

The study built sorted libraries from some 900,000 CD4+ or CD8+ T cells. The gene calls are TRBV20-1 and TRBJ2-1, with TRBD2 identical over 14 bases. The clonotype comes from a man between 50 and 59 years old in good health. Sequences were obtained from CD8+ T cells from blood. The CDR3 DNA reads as TGCAGTGCTAGACCGTCGACTAGCGGGAGGGTCTATGAGCAGTTCTTC. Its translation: CSARPSTSGRVYEQFF.